This T cell receptor beta chain derives from a study of blood T cell repertoires in COVID-19. Background on the study: Acute and convalescent COVID-19 specimens originated in the United States, Italy and Spain. T cells, B-cell-depleted T cells, or PBMCs supplied cDNA or gDNA.

Trimming left V 2 bases short and J 6 bases short, with 10 bases between. This CDR3 has 13 amino acids. Authors' processing steps: Nucleated cell counts were estimated from reference gene primer amplification. The protocol was immunoSEQ multiplex PCR, while the TCRdb copy is restricted to in-frame clones and leaves out a portion. D and trimming come from the DNA, and the V and J calls and clone size come from that table. The table records about 260,000 clones, 88% of them present only once. The clonotype originates from a human donor in a cohort sampled during active COVID-19. The chain joins TRBV12-3 or TRBV12-4 to TRBJ1-2; no clear D gene. Input material: peripheral blood. CDR3 sequence reads: CASSLSGTNGYTF. In nucleotides, the CDR3 is TGTGCCAGCAGTTTATCTGGCACAAATGGCTACACCTTC.